This TCR beta chain was sequenced for a study of T cell repertoires in cytomegalovirus infection. Background on the study: Signatures in public TCR beta sequences pointed to both CMV infection and matching HLA type. General study points: Clonotypes of TCR beta that were HLA-C-restricted and CMV-specific dominated the ex vivo response. Carriage of CMV together with the relevant HLA was identifiable through cumulative public TCR beta family frequency.

This CDR3 has 17 residues. The germline V gene encodes CDR1 SQVTM and CDR2 ANQGSEA. Germline trimming cut 1 base from V and 4 bases from J; bases unmatched to any gene: 13. TCRdb ran MiXCR on the reads and lists one entry per CDR3 protein. The sample yields 150,000 to 200,000 distinct CDR3 sequences, roughly 20% seen once. Remarks on this clonotype: Antigen unknown.

The sequencing sample was made of PBMCs. V gene TRBV29-1 combines with J gene TRBJ2-1, with 7 bases that match TRBD1. The sequence was collected from a human donor in good health (CMV status not recorded). Some clones in this sample may be carry-over from other donors' samples. As DNA, the CDR3 is TGCAGCGTTGAAGGGAGCACCAGGGGGAGCCCATACAATGAGCAGTTCTTC. It encodes CSVEGSTRGSPYNEQFF.